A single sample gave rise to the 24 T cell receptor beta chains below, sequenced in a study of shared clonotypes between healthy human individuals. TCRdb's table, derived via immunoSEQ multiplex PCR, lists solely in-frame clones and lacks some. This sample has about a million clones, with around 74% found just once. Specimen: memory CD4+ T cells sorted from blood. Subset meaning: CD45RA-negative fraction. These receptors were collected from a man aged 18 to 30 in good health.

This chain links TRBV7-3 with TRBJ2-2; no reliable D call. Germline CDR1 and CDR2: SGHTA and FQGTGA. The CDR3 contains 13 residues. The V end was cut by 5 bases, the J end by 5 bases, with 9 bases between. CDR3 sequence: CASSKKITGELFF. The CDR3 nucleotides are TGTGCCAGCAGCAAGAAAATTACCGGGGAGCTGTTTTTT.

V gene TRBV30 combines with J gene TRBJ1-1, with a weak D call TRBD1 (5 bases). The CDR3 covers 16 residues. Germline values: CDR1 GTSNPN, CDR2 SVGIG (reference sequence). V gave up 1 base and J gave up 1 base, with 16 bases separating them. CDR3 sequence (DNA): TGTGCCTGGAGTGCGGGGGTCGGACGGAAGAACACTGAAGCTTTCTTT. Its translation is CAWSAGVGRKNTEAFF.

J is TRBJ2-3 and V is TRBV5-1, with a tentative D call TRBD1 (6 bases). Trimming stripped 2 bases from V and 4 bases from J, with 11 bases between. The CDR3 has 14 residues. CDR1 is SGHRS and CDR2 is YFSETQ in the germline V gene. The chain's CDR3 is CASSLQGFADTQYF. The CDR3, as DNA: TGCGCCAGCAGCTTACAGGGATTTGCAGATACGCAGTATTTT.

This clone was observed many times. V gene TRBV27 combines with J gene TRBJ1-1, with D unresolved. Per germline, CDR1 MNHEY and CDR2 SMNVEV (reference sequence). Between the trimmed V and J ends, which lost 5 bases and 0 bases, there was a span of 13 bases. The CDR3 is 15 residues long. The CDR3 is CASSVFMSMNTEAFF. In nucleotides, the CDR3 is TGTGCCAGCAGTGTGTTTATGTCTATGAACACTGAAGCTTTCTTT.

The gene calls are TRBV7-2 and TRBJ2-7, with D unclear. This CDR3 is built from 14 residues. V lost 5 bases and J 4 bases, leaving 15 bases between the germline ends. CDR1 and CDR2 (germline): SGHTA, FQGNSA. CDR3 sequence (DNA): TGTGCCAGCAGCCCCGGTGGGGTTATGTACGAGCAGTACTTC. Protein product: CASSPGGVMYEQYF.

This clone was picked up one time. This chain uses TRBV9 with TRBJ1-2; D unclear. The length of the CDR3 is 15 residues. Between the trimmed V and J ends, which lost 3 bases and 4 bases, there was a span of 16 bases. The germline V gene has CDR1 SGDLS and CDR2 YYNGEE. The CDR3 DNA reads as TGTGCCAGCAGCGCCCTCCCTTGGTCCGGCTATGGCTACACCTTC. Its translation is CASSALPWSGYGYTF. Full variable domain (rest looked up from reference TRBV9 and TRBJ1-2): DSGVTQTPKHLITATGQRVTLRCSPRSGDLSVYWYQQSLDQGLQFLIQYYNGEERAKGNILERFSAQQFPDLHSELNLSSLELGDSALYFCASSALPWSGYGYTFGSGTRLTVV.

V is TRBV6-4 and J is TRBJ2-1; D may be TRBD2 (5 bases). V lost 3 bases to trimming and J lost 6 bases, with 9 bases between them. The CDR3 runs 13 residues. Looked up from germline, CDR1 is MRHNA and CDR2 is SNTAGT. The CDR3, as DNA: TGTGCCAGCAGTGAACAGCGGTTCAATGAGCAGTTCTTC. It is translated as CASSEQRFNEQFF.

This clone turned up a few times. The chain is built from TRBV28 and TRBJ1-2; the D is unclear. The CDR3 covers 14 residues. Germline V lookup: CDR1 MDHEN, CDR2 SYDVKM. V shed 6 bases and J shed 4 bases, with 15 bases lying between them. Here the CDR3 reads CASSLEIEGYGYTF. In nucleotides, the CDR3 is TGTGCCAGCAGCCTAGAGATTGAGGGCTATGGCTACACCTTC.

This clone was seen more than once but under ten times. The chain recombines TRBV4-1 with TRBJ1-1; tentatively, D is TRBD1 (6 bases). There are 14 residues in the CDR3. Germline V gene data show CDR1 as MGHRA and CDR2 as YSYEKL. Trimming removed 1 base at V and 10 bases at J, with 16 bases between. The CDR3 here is CASSQAGGASRAFF. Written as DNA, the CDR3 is TGCGCCAGCAGCCAAGCGGGGGGGGCGTCGAGAGCTTTCTTT.

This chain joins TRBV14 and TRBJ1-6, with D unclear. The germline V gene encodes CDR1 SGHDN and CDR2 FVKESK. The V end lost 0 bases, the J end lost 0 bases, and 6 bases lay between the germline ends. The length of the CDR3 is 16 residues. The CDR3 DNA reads TGTGCCAGCAGCCAAGAGGCTTTCTCCTATAATTCACCCCTCCACTTT. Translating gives CASSQEAFSYNSPLHF.

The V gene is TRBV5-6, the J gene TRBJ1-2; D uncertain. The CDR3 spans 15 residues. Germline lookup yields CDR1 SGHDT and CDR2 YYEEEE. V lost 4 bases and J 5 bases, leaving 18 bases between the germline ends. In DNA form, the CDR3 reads TGTGCCAGCAGCCCACCGGGAACAACAGCTTATGGCTACACCTTC. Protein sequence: CASSPPGTTAYGYTF.

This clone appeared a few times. CDR3 residues: CASSQARTSARPDTQYF. The DNA of the CDR3 is TGCGCCAGCAGCCAAGCACGGACTAGCGCGAGGCCAGATACGCAGTATTTT. V usage is TRBV4-1 and J usage is TRBJ2-3, with 9 bases identical to TRBD2. V shed 1 base, J shed 4 bases, and the junction held 9 bases outside the gene matches. This CDR3 is built from 17 residues. The germline V gene has CDR1 MGHRA and CDR2 YSYEKL.

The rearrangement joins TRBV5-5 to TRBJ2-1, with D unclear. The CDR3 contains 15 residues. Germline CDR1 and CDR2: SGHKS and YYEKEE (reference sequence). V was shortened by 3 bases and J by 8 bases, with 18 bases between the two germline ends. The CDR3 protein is CASSSRPIESDEQFF. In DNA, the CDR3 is TGTGCCAGCAGCTCCCGACCGATCGAGTCCGATGAGCAGTTCTTC.

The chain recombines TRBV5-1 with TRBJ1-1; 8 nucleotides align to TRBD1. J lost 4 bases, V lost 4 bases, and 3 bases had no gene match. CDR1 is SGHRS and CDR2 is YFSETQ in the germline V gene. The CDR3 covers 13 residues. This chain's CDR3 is CASSGQGFTEAFF. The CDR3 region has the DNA TGCGCCAGCAGCGGACAGGGCTTCACTGAAGCTTTCTTT.

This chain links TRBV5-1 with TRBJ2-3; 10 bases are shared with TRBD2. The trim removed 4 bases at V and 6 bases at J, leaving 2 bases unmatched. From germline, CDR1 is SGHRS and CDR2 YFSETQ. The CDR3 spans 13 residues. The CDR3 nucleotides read TGCGCCAGCAGCCAGACTAGCGGGGATACGCAGTATTTT. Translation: CASSQTSGDTQYF.

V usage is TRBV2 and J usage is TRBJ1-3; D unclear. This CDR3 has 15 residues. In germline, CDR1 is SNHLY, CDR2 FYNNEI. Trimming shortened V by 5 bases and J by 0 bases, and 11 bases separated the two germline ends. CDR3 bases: TGTGCCAGCAGTCCTAACTCCGGCTCTGGAAACACCATATATTTT. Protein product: CASSPNSGSGNTIYF.

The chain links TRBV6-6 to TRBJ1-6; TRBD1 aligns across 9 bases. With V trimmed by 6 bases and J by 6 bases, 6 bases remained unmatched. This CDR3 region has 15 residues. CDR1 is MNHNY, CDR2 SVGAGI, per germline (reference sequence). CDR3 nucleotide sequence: TGTGCCAGCAGGGGACAGGGCCGAATTAATTCACCCCTCCACTTT. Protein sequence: CASRGQGRINSPLHF.

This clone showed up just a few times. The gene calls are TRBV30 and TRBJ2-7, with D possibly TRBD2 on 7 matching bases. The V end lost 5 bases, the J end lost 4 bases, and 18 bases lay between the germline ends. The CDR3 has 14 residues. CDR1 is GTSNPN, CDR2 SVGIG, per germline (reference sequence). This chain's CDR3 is CAWARGGGVYEQYF. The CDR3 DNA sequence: TGTGCCTGGGCCCGAGGAGGGGGGGTATACGAGCAGTACTTC.

The CDR3 loop is CASSPWGGEQYF. CDR3 bases: TGTGCCAGTAGTCCCTGGGGGGGCGAGCAGTACTTC. V usage is TRBV19 and J usage is TRBJ2-7; 7 bases fit TRBD2. The CDR3 is made up of 12 amino acids. Losses at the gene ends were 5 bases for V and 6 bases for J; bases not matched to a gene: 4. The germline CDR1 and CDR2 sequences are LNHDA and SQIVND (reference sequence).

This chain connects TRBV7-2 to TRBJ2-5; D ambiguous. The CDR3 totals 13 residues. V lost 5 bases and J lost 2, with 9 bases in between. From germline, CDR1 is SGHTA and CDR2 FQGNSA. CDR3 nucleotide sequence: TGTGCCAGCAGCCCCTGGCCACAAGAGACCCAGTACTTC. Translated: CASSPWPQETQYF.

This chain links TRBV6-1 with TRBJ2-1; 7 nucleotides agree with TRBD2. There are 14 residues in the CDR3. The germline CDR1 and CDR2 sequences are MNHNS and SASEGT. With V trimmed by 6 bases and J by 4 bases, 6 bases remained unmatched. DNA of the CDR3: TGTGCCAGCAGATCACTAGCGCCGTACAATGAGCAGTTCTTC. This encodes CASRSLAPYNEQFF.

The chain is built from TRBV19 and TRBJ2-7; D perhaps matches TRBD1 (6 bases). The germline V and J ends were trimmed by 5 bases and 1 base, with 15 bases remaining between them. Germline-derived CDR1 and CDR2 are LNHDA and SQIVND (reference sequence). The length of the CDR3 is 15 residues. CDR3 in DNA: TGTGCCAGTAGTGCACAGGGATATAAGTCCTACGAGCAGTACTTC. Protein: CASSAQGYKSYEQYF. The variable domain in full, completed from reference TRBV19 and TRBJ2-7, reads DGGITQSPKYLFRKEGQNVTLSCEQNLNHDAMYWYRQDPGQGLRLIYYSQIVNDFQKGDIAEGYSVSREKKESFPLTVTSAQKNPTAFYLCASSAQGYKSYEQYFGPGTRLTVT.

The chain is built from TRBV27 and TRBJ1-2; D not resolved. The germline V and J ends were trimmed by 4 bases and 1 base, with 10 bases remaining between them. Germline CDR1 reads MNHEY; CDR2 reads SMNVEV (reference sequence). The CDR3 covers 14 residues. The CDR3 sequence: CASSSSTYNYGYTF. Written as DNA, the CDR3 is TGTGCCAGCAGTTCCTCGACCTATAACTATGGCTACACCTTC.

The CDR3 protein is CATGLFYEQYF. The CDR3 nucleotides are TGTGCCACAGGACTCTTTTACGAGCAGTACTTC. The rearrangement joins TRBV10-3 to TRBJ2-7, with D perhaps matching TRBD2 (5 bases). Germline V gives CDR1 ENHRY, CDR2 SYGVKD. The CDR3 has 11 residues. Trimming removed 10 bases at V and 4 bases at J, with 11 bases between.